This T cell receptor beta chain was recovered during a study of beta chain features in type 1 diabetes. Expressed TCRB transcripts were sequenced, since all the RNA that had been isolated was reverse transcribed. Some clones are missing from TCRdb's copy, which holds only in-frame ones; the method was immunoSEQ multiplex PCR. This sample carries a few hundred thousand clones, roughly a quarter of them seen once, and the ten largest clones take approximately 0.011%. CDR3 length equals 13 residues. Germline CDR1 and CDR2: SEHNR and FQNEAQ (reference sequence). The V end was cut by 0 bases, the J end by 10 bases, with 10 bases between. Each of the CD4+ naive, central memory, regulatory and stem cell-like memory populations was sorted via CD45RO/CCR7/CD25/CD127/CD95/CD27. Every sorted population was more than 98% pure. This clone was detected only a few times. Its antigen is not known. Points from the study as a whole: The analysis here could not establish whether HLA type shapes TCRB rearrangement. When VDJ junctions were examined, type 1 diabetes patients showed fewer insertions and more deletions. People with Type 1 diabetes carried modestly yet significantly shorter TCRB CDR3s in all four CD4+ subsets.

The chain links TRBV7-9 to TRBJ2-1, with D possibly matching TRBD2 (6 bases). The source is a woman in her 30s with type 1 diabetes. The sample consisted of naive CD4+ T cells from blood. In DNA, the CDR3 is TGTGCCAGCAGCTTAGCGGGGCTAGCGGAGCAGTTCTTC. This encodes CASSLAGLAEQFF.